Described below is a single TCR beta chain sequence and its context. Thyroid ultrasound, orbital computed tomography, clinical symptoms, and serum thyroxine and TRAb underpinned diagnoses. This sample stems from a study of T cells in Graves' hyperthyroidism and ophthalmopathy. Amplification yielded TCR beta CDR3 regions, with RNA transcripts as the source. The HTBI primer set was used in a first-round RT-PCR of the TCR CDR3. One entry per CDR3 protein, called by TCRdb with MiXCR from the multiplex PCR reads. The sample records roughly 57,000 distinct CDR3 sequences, about 50% being singletons. V shed 3 bases and J shed 5 bases, with 10 bases lying between them. CDR1 is SGHTA, CDR2 FQGNSA, per germline. This CDR3 spans 13 amino acids.

The TCR was taken from a woman in her sixties with Graves' ophthalmopathy. The chain links TRBV7-2 to TRBJ1-1, with D tentatively TRBD1 (6 bases). The sequenced sample was blood. The DNA of the CDR3 is TGTGCCAGCAGCTTCACAGGGCTTACTGAAGCTTTCTTT. Amino acid sequence: CASSFTGLTEAFF. The whole variable domain, remainder taken from reference TRBV7-2 and TRBJ1-1, is GAGVSQSPSNKVTEKGKDVELRCDPISGHTALYWYRQSLGQGLEFLIYFQGNSAPDKSGLPSDRFSAERTGGSVSTLTIQRTQQEDSAVYLCASSFTGLTEAFFGQGTRLTVV.